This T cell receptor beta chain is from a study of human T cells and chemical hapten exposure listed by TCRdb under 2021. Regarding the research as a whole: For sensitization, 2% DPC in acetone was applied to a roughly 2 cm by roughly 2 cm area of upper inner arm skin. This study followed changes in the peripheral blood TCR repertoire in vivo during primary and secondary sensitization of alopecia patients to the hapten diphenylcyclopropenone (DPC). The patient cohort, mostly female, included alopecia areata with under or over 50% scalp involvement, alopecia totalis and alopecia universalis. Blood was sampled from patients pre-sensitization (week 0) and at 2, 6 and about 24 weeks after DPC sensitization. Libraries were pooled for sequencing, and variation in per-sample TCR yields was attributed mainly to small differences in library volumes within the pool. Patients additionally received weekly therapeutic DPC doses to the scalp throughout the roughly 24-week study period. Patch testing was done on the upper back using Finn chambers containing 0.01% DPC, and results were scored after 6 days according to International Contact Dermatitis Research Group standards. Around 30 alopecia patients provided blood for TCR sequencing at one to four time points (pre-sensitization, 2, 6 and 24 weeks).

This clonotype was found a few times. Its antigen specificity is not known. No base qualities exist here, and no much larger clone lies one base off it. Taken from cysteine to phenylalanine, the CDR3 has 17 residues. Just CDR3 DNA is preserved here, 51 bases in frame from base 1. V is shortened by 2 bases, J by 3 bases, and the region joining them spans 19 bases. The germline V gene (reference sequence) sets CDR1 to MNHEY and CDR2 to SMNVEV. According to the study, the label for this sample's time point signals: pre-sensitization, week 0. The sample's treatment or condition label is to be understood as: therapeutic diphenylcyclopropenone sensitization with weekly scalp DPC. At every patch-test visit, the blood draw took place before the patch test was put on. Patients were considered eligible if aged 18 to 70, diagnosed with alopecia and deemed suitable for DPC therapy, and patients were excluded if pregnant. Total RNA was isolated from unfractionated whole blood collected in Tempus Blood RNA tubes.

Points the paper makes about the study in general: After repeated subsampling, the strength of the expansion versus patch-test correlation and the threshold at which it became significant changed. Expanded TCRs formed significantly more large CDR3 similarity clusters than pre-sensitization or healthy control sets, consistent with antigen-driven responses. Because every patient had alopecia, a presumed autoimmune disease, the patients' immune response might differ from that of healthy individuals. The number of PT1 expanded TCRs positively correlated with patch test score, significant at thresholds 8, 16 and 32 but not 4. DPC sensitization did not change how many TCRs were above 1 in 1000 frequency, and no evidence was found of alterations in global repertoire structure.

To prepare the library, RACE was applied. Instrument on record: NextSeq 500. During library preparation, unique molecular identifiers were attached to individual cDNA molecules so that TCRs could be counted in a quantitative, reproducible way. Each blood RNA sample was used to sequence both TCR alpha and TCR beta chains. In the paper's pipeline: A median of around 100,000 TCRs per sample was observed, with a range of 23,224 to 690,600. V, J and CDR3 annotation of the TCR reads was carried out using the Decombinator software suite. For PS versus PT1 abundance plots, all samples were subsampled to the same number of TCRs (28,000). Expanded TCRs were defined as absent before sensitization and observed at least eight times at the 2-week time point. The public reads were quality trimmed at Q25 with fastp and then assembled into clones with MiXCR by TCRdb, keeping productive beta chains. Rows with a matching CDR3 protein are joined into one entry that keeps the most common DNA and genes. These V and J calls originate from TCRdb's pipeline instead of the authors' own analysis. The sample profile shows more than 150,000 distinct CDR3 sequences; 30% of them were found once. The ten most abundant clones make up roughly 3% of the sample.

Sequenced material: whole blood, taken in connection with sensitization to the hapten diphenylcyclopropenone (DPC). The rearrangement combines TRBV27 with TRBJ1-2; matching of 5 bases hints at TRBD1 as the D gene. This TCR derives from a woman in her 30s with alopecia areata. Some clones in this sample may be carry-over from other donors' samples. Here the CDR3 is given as CASSLVTGPGTYYGYTF. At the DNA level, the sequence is TGTGCCAGCAGTTTAGTAACAGGACCTGGAACCTACTATGGCTACACCTTC.